A selection of T cell receptor beta chains follows, all from one sample in a study of blood T cell repertoires in COVID-19. Repertoires were generated with immunoSEQ multiplex PCR, while TCRdb's copy carries only in-frame clones and drops some. This sample carries around 60,000 clones, about 80% of them seen once, and the ten largest clones take roughly 10%. The sample taken for sequencing was peripheral blood. The receptors come from a man in his forties or fifties with COVID-19, enrolled during active disease. The CDR3 runs from the conserved cysteine through the conserved F or W. Fields, in order: V gene, D gene, clone size, J gene, CDR3 protein, CDR3 DNA. A D gene is named only where the DNA matches it firmly. Some rows mark clone size as missing; the rest say once, few, many or name a class of expanded clone.

>TRBV5-1|NA|few|TRBJ2-1
CASSLGYEGFINEQFF
TGCGCCAGCAGCTTGGGGTACGAGGGATTCATCAATGAGCAGTTCTTC
>TRBV2|TRBD1|NA|TRBJ1-3
CASSVSRDRNSGNTIYF
TGTGCCAGCAGTGTATCCCGGGACAGGAACTCTGGAAACACCATATATTTT
>TRBV24-1|TRBD2|NA|TRBJ2-5
CATSDWELAGEGRETQYF
TGTGCCACCAGTGATTGGGAACTAGCGGGAGAGGGTCGAGAGACCCAGTACTTC
>TRBV6-2/TRBV6-3|NA|NA|TRBJ1-1
CASSYPQGNTEAFF
TGTGCCAGCAGTTACCCACAGGGGAACACTGAAGCTTTCTTT
>TRBV9|NA|NA|TRBJ1-3
CASSVAPGSGNTIYF
TGTGCCAGCAGCGTAGCCCCCGGGTCTGGAAACACCATATATTTT
>TRBV6-5|TRBD1|NA|TRBJ2-7
CASRITTGYEQYF
TGTGCCAGCAGAATAACGACAGGGTACGAGCAGTACTTC
>TRBV6-1|NA|few|TRBJ1-1
CASSEWAGVTEAFF
TGTGCCAGCAGTGAATGGGCGGGAGTCACTGAAGCTTTCTTT
>TRBV20-1|TRBD2|NA|TRBJ2-7
CSASPAGGPSSYEQYF
TGCAGTGCTAGTCCAGCGGGAGGACCTTCCTCCTACGAGCAGTACTTC
>TRBV29-1|NA|NA|TRBJ1-4
CSAGDSATNEKLFF
TGCAGCGCAGGAGACAGTGCAACTAATGAAAAACTGTTTTTT
>TRBV4-1|TRBD2|NA|TRBJ2-2
CASSQDPSGSTGELFF
TGCGCCAGCAGCCAAGATCCTAGCGGGTCGACCGGGGAGCTGTTTTTT
>TRBV5-1|NA|NA|TRBJ2-3
CASSSFPGVTDTQYF
TGCGCCAGCAGCAGCTTCCCGGGAGTAACAGATACGCAGTATTTT
>TRBV10-3|TRBD1|NA|TRBJ1-4
CAISEGQGGNEKLFF
TGTGCCATCAGTGAGGGACAGGGGGGAAATGAAAAACTGTTTTTT
>TRBV7-9|NA|NA|TRBJ1-1
CASSLQGYTEAFF
TGTGCCAGCAGCTTACAGGGGTACACTGAAGCTTTCTTT
>TRBV28|TRBD1|few|TRBJ1-5
CASSPLGQGNQPQHF
TGTGCCAGCAGTCCCCTGGGACAGGGAAATCAGCCCCAGCATTTT
>TRBV3-1/TRBV3-2|TRBD2|NA|TRBJ2-7
CASSYPGLAGSEQYF
TGTGCCAGCAGCTACCCTGGACTAGCGGGAAGCGAGCAGTACTTC
>TRBV7-2|TRBD2|once|TRBJ2-7
CASSSGVLAGVEQYF
TGTGCCAGCAGCTCGGGGGTTTTAGCGGGAGTCGAGCAGTACTTC
>TRBV6-6|TRBD2|NA|TRBJ2-7
CASRSGTSVYEQYF
TGTGCCAGCAGGTCCGGGACTAGCGTCTACGAGCAGTACTTC
>TRBV7-2|NA|NA|TRBJ2-7
CASSFGRDYEQYF
TGTGCCAGCAGCTTTGGCAGGGACTACGAGCAGTACTTC
>TRBV30|NA|few|TRBJ1-5
CAWRPRGGQPQHF
TGTGCCTGGAGGCCCAGGGGTGGGCAGCCCCAGCATTTT
>TRBV12-3/TRBV12-4|NA|NA|TRBJ2-3
CASSSGGGSTYF
TGTGCCAGCAGTTCAGGTGGCGGGTCAACGTATTTT
>TRBV6-2/TRBV6-3|TRBD2|NA|TRBJ2-1
CASSYAGGRNEQFF
TGTGCCAGCAGTTACGCGGGAGGGCGGAATGAGCAGTTCTTC
>TRBV27|NA|NA|TRBJ2-3
CASIWRDTQYF
TGTGCCAGCATCTGGAGAGATACGCAGTATTTT
>TRBV19|TRBD1|NA|TRBJ1-1
CASSSTGGSTEAFF
TGTGCCAGTAGTTCTACAGGGGGGAGCACTGAAGCTTTCTTT
>TRBV7-2|TRBD1|NA|TRBJ1-6
CASSRGTGSYSPLHF
TGTGCCAGCAGCCGGGGGACAGGGAGTTATTCACCCCTCCACTTT
>TRBV5-1|NA|NA|TRBJ2-7
CASTQQDSYEQYF
TGCGCCAGCACTCAACAGGACTCCTACGAGCAGTACTTC
>TRBV14|TRBD1|NA|TRBJ2-7
CASSQFSGQGSYEQYF
TGTGCCAGCAGCCAGTTTTCGGGACAGGGATCCTACGAGCAGTACTTC
>TRBV14|NA|NA|TRBJ2-5
CASSLTRSGVETQYF
TGTGCCAGCAGCCTCACCCGGTCCGGGGTCGAGACCCAGTACTTC
>TRBV27|TRBD1|NA|TRBJ2-5
CASRPTGEGETQYF
TGTGCCAGCAGGCCAACAGGGGAAGGAGAGACCCAGTACTTC
>TRBV12-3/TRBV12-4|NA|NA|TRBJ1-1
CASSPESSTEAFF
TGTGCCAGCAGCCCCGAGAGTTCCACTGAAGCTTTCTTT
>TRBV19|TRBD1|NA|TRBJ2-7
CASSWTGSNYEQYF
TGTGCCAGTAGCTGGACAGGGAGCAACTACGAGCAGTACTTC
>TRBV7-2|NA|NA|TRBJ2-5
CASSGAETQYF
TGTGCCAGCAGCGGAGCGGAGACCCAGTACTTC
>TRBV5-6|NA|NA|TRBJ2-1
CASSFEVRGAPGEQFF
TGTGCCAGCAGCTTTGAAGTCAGGGGGGCGCCTGGAGAGCAGTTCTTC
>TRBV9|TRBD1|NA|TRBJ2-7
CASSVGTVSYEQYF
TGTGCCAGCAGCGTCGGGACAGTTTCCTACGAGCAGTACTTC
>TRBV5-4|NA|few|TRBJ2-7
CASSLKGAGYEQYF
TGTGCCAGCAGCCTCAAAGGGGCGGGGTACGAGCAGTACTTC
>TRBV14|TRBD2|NA|TRBJ2-1
CASSQIGLAGNEQFF
TGTGCCAGCAGCCAGATTGGACTAGCCGGGAATGAGCAGTTCTTC
>TRBV7-9|TRBD1|NA|TRBJ2-1
CATKGAVAHNEQFF
TGTGCCACGAAGGGGGCCGTGGCCCACAATGAGCAGTTCTTC
>TRBV19|NA|NA|TRBJ2-2
CASSLNRDTGELFF
TGTGCCAGTAGTCTCAACAGGGACACCGGGGAGCTGTTTTTT
>TRBV6-6|NA|NA|TRBJ1-5
CASSGEIYQPQHF
TGTGCCAGCAGTGGGGAGATCTATCAGCCCCAGCATTTT
>TRBV2|TRBD2|few|TRBJ2-7
CASSTPGLAGATQYF
TGTGCCAGCAGCACCCCGGGACTAGCGGGGGCCACCCAGTACTTC
>TRBV28|TRBD2|once|TRBJ2-7
CASSLGTSLGEQYF
TGTGCCAGCAGTCTAGGGACTAGTCTGGGCGAGCAGTACTTC
>TRBV5-1|TRBD2|NA|TRBJ2-5
CASSLVGGRSEETQYF
TGCGCCAGCAGCTTAGTGGGCGGGAGATCTGAAGAGACCCAGTACTTC
>TRBV7-3|NA|NA|TRBJ2-2
CASLGELFF
TGTGCCAGCTTAGGGGAGCTGTTTTTT
>TRBV19|TRBD1|NA|TRBJ2-7
CASSIGGQGVHEQYF
TGTGCCAGTAGTATTGGGGGACAGGGGGTCCACGAGCAGTACTTC
>TRBV12-3/TRBV12-4|NA|NA|TRBJ2-7
CASSLGVTYEQYF
TGTGCCAGCAGTTTAGGAGTGACCTACGAGCAGTACTTC
>TRBV7-8|TRBD1|NA|TRBJ1-4
CASSLDWGQNNEKLFF
TGTGCCAGCAGCTTAGATTGGGGACAGAATAATGAAAAACTGTTTTTT
>TRBV6-5|NA|NA|TRBJ2-7
CASTVQQVIYEQYF
TGTGCCAGCACCGTACAGCAGGTCATCTACGAGCAGTACTTC
>TRBV4-2|NA|once|TRBJ1-6
CASSQASRSSYNSPLHF
TGTGCCAGCAGCCAAGCCTCAAGGAGCTCCTATAATTCACCCCTCCACTTT
>TRBV7-9|TRBD1|few|TRBJ1-3
CASSRQGTGNTIYF
TGTGCCAGCAGCCGACAGGGGACTGGAAACACCATATATTTT
>TRBV7-3|NA|NA|TRBJ2-2
CASSFGGLGTGELFF
TGTGCCAGCAGCTTCGGGGGGCTGGGCACCGGGGAGCTGTTTTTT
>TRBV6-5|NA|NA|TRBJ2-2
CASSSSRVSGELFF
TGTGCCAGCAGCTCCTCCAGGGTATCCGGGGAGCTGTTTTTT
>TRBV27|TRBD1|NA|TRBJ1-5
CASSFTGVSNQPQHF
TGTGCCAGCAGTTTCACAGGGGTTAGCAATCAGCCCCAGCATTTT
>TRBV6-6|TRBD2|once|TRBJ2-7
CASSKDSLAGAGEQYF
TGTGCCAGCAGCAAAGACTCACTAGCGGGAGCTGGAGAGCAGTACTTC
>TRBV7-3|NA|NA|TRBJ2-1
CASSLGAEQFF
TGTGCCAGCAGCTTAGGGGCTGAGCAGTTCTTC